Listed below are T cell receptor beta chains from one sample, sequenced in a study of blood T cell repertoires in COVID-19. Sequencing was performed with immunoSEQ multiplex PCR; in TCRdb, only in-frame clones are kept and a portion is missing. The profile shows 44,000 or so clones, 85% to 90% of them singletons. Sample: peripheral blood. The receptors derive from a human donor in a cohort sampled during active COVID-19. Both conserved end residues are trimmed from each CDR3. Fields, in order: V gene, J gene, CDR3 protein.

V gene: TRBV4-2
J gene: TRBJ2-1
CDR3 protein: ASSQVGGGNEQF

V gene: TRBV7-2
J gene: TRBJ2-7
CDR3 protein: ASSSRSGTGGREQY

V gene: TRBV9
J gene: TRBJ2-6
CDR3 protein: ASSVRTVDSGANVLT

V gene: TRBV19
J gene: TRBJ1-5
CDR3 protein: ASSIRQGAYNQPQH

V gene: TRBV7-9
J gene: TRBJ1-2
CDR3 protein: ASSLMGQSSYGYT

V gene: TRBV2
J gene: TRBJ2-1
CDR3 protein: ASGVTGGGPKQF

V gene: TRBV7-9
J gene: TRBJ1-3
CDR3 protein: ASSPRARTGDVFWDTIY

V gene: TRBV5-1
J gene: TRBJ2-7
CDR3 protein: ASSSDTIEQY

V gene: TRBV6-5
J gene: TRBJ1-2
CDR3 protein: ASSTGTGYYGYT

V gene: TRBV18
J gene: TRBJ1-1
CDR3 protein: ASSPTSTGGTEAF

V gene: TRBV11-1
J gene: TRBJ1-1
CDR3 protein: ASSPLLNTEAF

V gene: TRBV5-1
J gene: TRBJ1-5
CDR3 protein: ASSLVQFNQPQH

V gene: TRBV2
J gene: TRBJ2-1
CDR3 protein: ASSEGAYGNEQF

V gene: TRBV7-2
J gene: TRBJ2-5
CDR3 protein: ASSQGLAGDVETQY

V gene: TRBV4-1
J gene: TRBJ2-7
CDR3 protein: ASSSNLYEVGEQY

V gene: TRBV9
J gene: TRBJ1-3
CDR3 protein: ASNDAGPGNTIY

V gene: TRBV2
J gene: TRBJ2-7
CDR3 protein: ASNQQPLSSYEQY

V gene: TRBV12-5
J gene: TRBJ2-1
CDR3 protein: ASGLPAGAEQF

V gene: TRBV10-3
J gene: TRBJ2-7
CDR3 protein: AISASGGLSYEQY

V gene: TRBV5-4
J gene: TRBJ1-6
CDR3 protein: ASRQTGGGSPLH

V gene: TRBV11-2
J gene: TRBJ2-5
CDR3 protein: ASSISIGTETQY

V gene: TRBV11-2
J gene: TRBJ2-1
CDR3 protein: ASTLDRGDYNEQF

V gene: TRBV2
J gene: TRBJ1-1
CDR3 protein: ASSPRRTGEQAF

V gene: TRBV6-2/TRBV6-3
J gene: TRBJ2-7
CDR3 protein: ASSWKRGGLYEQY

V gene: TRBV4-1
J gene: TRBJ1-6
CDR3 protein: ASSPSPARDNSPLH

V gene: TRBV3-1/TRBV3-2
J gene: TRBJ2-2
CDR3 protein: ASSQFASGVDTGELF

V gene: TRBV19
J gene: TRBJ2-3
CDR3 protein: ASSIIASSTDTQY

V gene: TRBV7-2
J gene: TRBJ2-3
CDR3 protein: ASSLRGLRAVGGADTQY

V gene: TRBV20-1
J gene: TRBJ1-3
CDR3 protein: SASTPDRLSGNTIY

V gene: TRBV7-8
J gene: TRBJ2-1
CDR3 protein: ASSLESAGVLYNEQF

V gene: TRBV5-1
J gene: TRBJ2-5
CDR3 protein: ASSLAGGPQETQY

V gene: TRBV4-2
J gene: TRBJ2-3
CDR3 protein: ASSQEASGSTDTQY

V gene: TRBV13
J gene: TRBJ2-5
CDR3 protein: ASSLGPGGETQY

V gene: TRBV19
J gene: TRBJ1-3
CDR3 protein: ASSMGANTIY

V gene: TRBV5-8
J gene: TRBJ2-1
CDR3 protein: ASSLGRRTNEQF

V gene: TRBV4-3
J gene: TRBJ2-3
CDR3 protein: ASSQDGPDTQY

V gene: TRBV7-8
J gene: TRBJ2-2
CDR3 protein: ASSLPEGSGGLNTGELF

V gene: TRBV18
J gene: TRBJ1-2
CDR3 protein: ASSLTGGANNYGYT

V gene: TRBV6-5
J gene: TRBJ1-1
CDR3 protein: ASRLQGNTEAF

V gene: TRBV11-2
J gene: TRBJ1-1
CDR3 protein: ASRLGLGTEAF

V gene: TRBV15
J gene: TRBJ1-4
CDR3 protein: ATSSRQGGEKLF

V gene: TRBV7-2
J gene: TRBJ2-5
CDR3 protein: ASSLTGVQETQY

V gene: TRBV13
J gene: TRBJ1-4
CDR3 protein: ASSLEAGEKLF

V gene: TRBV19
J gene: TRBJ2-7
CDR3 protein: ASGGPPGTGLYEQY

V gene: TRBV7-8
J gene: TRBJ2-7
CDR3 protein: ASSLQDPTYEQY

V gene: TRBV4-3
J gene: TRBJ1-3
CDR3 protein: ASSQVAAGEPGNTIY

V gene: TRBV28
J gene: TRBJ2-2
CDR3 protein: ASSYIGDTGELF

V gene: TRBV30
J gene: TRBJ2-1
CDR3 protein: AWSRGTGGGNEQF

V gene: TRBV18
J gene: TRBJ2-5
CDR3 protein: ASSPGLTETQY

V gene: TRBV6-4
J gene: TRBJ1-6
CDR3 protein: ASSDTGYNSPLH

V gene: TRBV11-3
J gene: TRBJ2-1
CDR3 protein: ASSLTREGEQF

V gene: TRBV19
J gene: TRBJ1-5
CDR3 protein: ASSPTGGSQPQH

V gene: TRBV3-1/TRBV3-2
J gene: TRBJ2-1
CDR3 protein: ASSQEEGLAGGGNEQF